The TCR beta chain described here comes from a study of cytomegalovirus exposure and HLA in healthy donors. CDR3 length equals 13 residues. The germline gives CDR1 SGHAT, CDR2 FQNNGV. The ends lost 5 bases at V and 7 bases at J; junction bases unmatched: 4. Study-wide results and caveats: Several top significant clusters appeared, in a later analysis, to be linked to common viral pathogens. Some public TCRs appeared in many individuals, while most sequences were rare. What was likely a sequencing artifact was a cluster of highly shared sequence variants. Among CMV-associated TCR beta chains, most appeared HLA-restricted in a later analysis.

About this clone itself: Its antigen is still unknown.

The PCR was carried out with 60 Vbeta primers and 13 Jbeta primers. The protocol was immunoSEQ multiplex PCR, while the TCRdb copy is restricted to in-frame clones and leaves out a portion. The sample holds some 150,000 clones, approximately 86% seen once. The sequence derives from a woman aged 45-65 years in good health and CMV-seropositive. Material: PBMCs. The rearrangement uses TRBV11-2 and TRBJ2-2, with 7 positions matching TRBD1. The CDR3 loop is CASSPTGVGELFF. The CDR3 DNA sequence: TGTGCCAGCAGCCCAACAGGGGTCGGGGAGCTGTTTTTT.